The rows below give T cell receptor beta chains drawn from one sample of a study of identical twins. One entry per CDR3 protein results from TCRdb running MiXCR on the 5' RACE reads. The sample contains more than 200,000 distinct CDR3 sequences, about a tenth of which appear only once. The sample was memory (CD45RO+) T cells sorted from blood. The receptors derive from a woman between 18 and 30 years old in good health. The CDR3 runs from the conserved cysteine through the conserved F or W. A D gene is named only where the DNA matches it firmly. Size values are once, few and many counts, or a class for expanded clones, and some rows have none.

D gene,clone size,V gene,J gene,CDR3 protein,CDR3 DNA
-,many,TRBV3-1,TRBJ2-3,CASSPGLADTQYF,TGTGCCAGCAGTCCCGGGTTGGCGGATACGCAGTATTTT
TRBD1,-,TRBV5-1,TRBJ2-5,CASSLEDRGTQYF,TGCGCCAGCAGCTTGGAGGACAGGGGGACCCAGTACTTC
TRBD1,-,TRBV20-1,TRBJ2-7,CSAGPTGEDEQYF,TGCAGTGCTGGCCCGACAGGGGAGGACGAGCAGTACTTC
-,few,TRBV2,TRBJ2-7,CASSGRNYEQYF,TGTGCCAGCAGTGGACGAAACTACGAGCAGTACTTC
TRBD2,-,TRBV28,TRBJ2-5,CASSRTSGRAVGETQYF,TGTGCCAGCAGCCGGACTAGCGGGAGGGCCGTGGGAGAGACCCAGTACTTC
TRBD2,many,TRBV5-6,TRBJ2-7,CASSLLTSGGYEQYF,TGTGCCAGCAGCTTGCTGACTAGCGGGGGCTACGAGCAGTACTTC
TRBD2,-,TRBV20-1,TRBJ2-3,CSALWTSGDTQYF,TGCAGTGCTCTCTGGACTAGCGGAGATACGCAGTATTTT
-,many,TRBV9,TRBJ1-6,CASSERGSSYNSPLHF,TGTGCCAGCAGCGAGAGAGGGTCATCATATAATTCACCCCTCCACTTT
TRBD2,-,TRBV12-3/TRBV12-4,TRBJ2-1,CASSFYLAGESEQFF,TGTGCCAGCAGTTTTTACCTAGCGGGAGAGTCTGAGCAGTTCTTC
-,many,TRBV12-3/TRBV12-4,TRBJ1-1,CASSAKRRGAEAFF,TGTGCCAGCAGTGCGAAGAGGAGGGGGGCTGAAGCTTTCTTT
-,-,TRBV20-1,TRBJ1-1,CSARAARGNTEAFF,TGCAGTGCTAGAGCCGCCAGGGGAAACACTGAAGCTTTCTTT
-,many,TRBV29-1,TRBJ2-7,CSVEDYGRSNEQYF,TGCAGCGTTGAAGATTACGGGAGAAGCAACGAGCAGTACTTC
TRBD2,few,TRBV5-1,TRBJ2-3,CASSSRTSGAGDTQYF,TGCGCCAGCAGCTCAAGGACTAGCGGGGCAGGAGATACGCAGTATTTT
-,many,TRBV12-3/TRBV12-4,TRBJ1-5,CASSLAIGASNQPQHF,TGTGCCAGCAGTTTAGCGATTGGGGCTAGCAATCAGCCCCAGCATTTT
-,few,TRBV20-1,TRBJ2-7,CSARDQSLSFAQYF,TGCAGTGCTAGAGATCAAAGCCTATCGTTTGCCCAGTACTTC
TRBD1,few,TRBV9,TRBJ1-1,CASSVAGGGTEAFF,TGTGCCAGCAGCGTAGCAGGGGGGGGCACTGAAGCTTTCTTT
TRBD2,-,TRBV12-3/TRBV12-4,TRBJ2-1,CASSLRTSGTREQFF,TGTGCCAGCAGTTTAAGGACTAGCGGGACCCGGGAGCAGTTCTTC
-,few,TRBV2,TRBJ1-1,CASRDGDMNTEAFF,TGTGCCAGCAGGGACGGGGACATGAACACTGAAGCTTTCTTT
-,-,TRBV7-9,TRBJ2-3,CASGSTTDTQYF,TGTGCCAGCGGGAGCACCACAGATACGCAGTATTTT
TRBD1,few,TRBV25-1,TRBJ1-2,CASSESGTGYGYTF,TGTGCCAGCAGTGAATCCGGGACAGGCTATGGCTACACCTTC
TRBD2,few,TRBV5-1,TRBJ2-1,CASSGGTSASYNEQFF,TGCGCCAGCAGCGGTGGGACTAGCGCCTCCTACAATGAGCAGTTCTTC
TRBD1,many,TRBV6-1,TRBJ2-2,CASSNRQGPGELFF,TGTGCCAGCAGCAACAGACAGGGGCCCGGGGAGCTGTTTTTT
-,many,TRBV7-2,TRBJ1-2,CASSLEGYGYTF,TGTGCCAGCAGCTTGGAAGGATATGGCTACACCTTC
-,many,TRBV3-1,TRBJ1-2,CASSQGLSGIYGYTF,TGTGCCAGCAGCCAAGGACTGTCAGGGATCTATGGCTACACCTTC
TRBD1,few,TRBV12-3/TRBV12-4,TRBJ2-2,CASRGQVVAGELFF,TGTGCCAGCAGGGGACAGGTTGTAGCCGGGGAGCTGTTTTTT
TRBD1,few,TRBV5-1,TRBJ1-4,CASSFLTGGMDGKLFF,TGCGCCAGCAGCTTTCTAACAGGGGGCATGGACGGAAAACTGTTTTTT
-,-,TRBV5-1,TRBJ1-2,CASSLLDGSYGYTF,TGCGCCAGCAGCCTATTGGACGGAAGCTATGGCTACACCTTC
TRBD2,few,TRBV11-2,TRBJ2-3,CASSPWGGGVLTSSTDTQYF,TGTGCCAGCAGCCCTTGGGGCGGGGGGGTCCTTACTTCTAGCACAGATACGCAGTATTTT
TRBD2,few,TRBV27,TRBJ2-5,CASSFSGRAFSETQYF,TGTGCCAGCAGCTTTAGCGGGAGGGCCTTTAGTGAGACCCAGTACTTC
TRBD1,-,TRBV20-1,TRBJ1-6,CSARLEGARNSPLHF,TGCAGTGCTAGACTTGAGGGGGCACGGAATTCACCCCTCCACTTT
-,many,TRBV3-1,TRBJ2-3,CASSPQVADTQYF,TGTGCCAGCAGCCCCCAGGTGGCAGATACGCAGTATTTT
-,many,TRBV7-9,TRBJ2-3,CASSLELGPRITDTQYF,TGTGCCAGCAGCTTAGAGTTGGGGCCTAGAATCACAGATACGCAGTATTTT
-,-,TRBV7-9,TRBJ2-3,CASSPWTGTSDTQYF,TGTGCCAGCAGCCCTTGGACGGGAACCTCAGATACGCAGTATTTT
-,few,TRBV11-3,TRBJ2-3,CASSLDPTRGDTQYF,TGTGCCAGCAGCTTAGATCCGACCAGAGGGGATACGCAGTATTTT
-,many,TRBV12-3/TRBV12-4,TRBJ2-3,CASGHRTYGRTQYF,TGTGCCAGCGGACATAGGACCTACGGCAGAACGCAGTATTTT
-,few,TRBV19,TRBJ1-4,CASSIYQRGGKLFF,TGTGCCAGTAGTATATATCAGCGGGGAGGAAAACTGTTTTTT
TRBD1,few,TRBV11-3,TRBJ2-2,CASSPGQVDTGELFF,TGTGCCAGCAGCCCGGGACAGGTGGACACCGGGGAGCTGTTTTTT
-,-,TRBV6-2/TRBV6-3,TRBJ1-1,CASSYIRGLEAFF,TGTGCCAGCAGTTATATCAGGGGTCTTGAAGCTTTCTTT
-,few,TRBV15,TRBJ1-2,CATSRVKGGGYTF,TGTGCCACCAGCAGAGTGAAAGGAGGCGGCTACACCTTC
TRBD1,few,TRBV9,TRBJ2-1,CASSVATRGGHEQFF,TGTGCCAGCAGCGTAGCTACTAGAGGGGGCCATGAGCAGTTCTTC
-,-,TRBV6-1,TRBJ1-2,CASSTNSRYGYTF,TGTGCCAGCAGCACTAACAGCCGTTATGGCTACACCTTC
-,-,TRBV20-1,TRBJ1-2,CSARQDYGYTF,TGCAGTGCTAGGCAGGACTATGGCTACACCTTC
-,-,TRBV7-2,TRBJ1-2,CASSYRKEWGYGYTF,TGTGCCAGCAGCTACCGGAAAGAATGGGGCTATGGCTACACCTTC
-,-,TRBV12-3/TRBV12-4,TRBJ2-7,CASSLRWDEQYF,TGTGCCAGCAGCCTCCGTTGGGACGAGCAGTACTTC
-,-,TRBV20-1,TRBJ2-7,CSVPRDSSYEQYF,TGCAGTGTCCCCCGGGACTCCTCCTACGAGCAGTACTTC